A selection of T cell receptor beta chains follows, all from one sample in a study of T cells in Graves' hyperthyroidism and ophthalmopathy. TCRdb redid the calling of the multiplex PCR reads with MiXCR, one entry per CDR3 protein. The sample has roughly 700,000 distinct CDR3 sequences, over 35% seen once. The sequencing sample was made of blood. The receptors come from a woman aged 40 to 49 with Graves' hyperthyroidism. CDR3s include the opening cysteine and the closing phenylalanine or tryptophan. The order of the fields is J gene, V gene, CDR3 protein.

TRBJ2-1,TRBV20-1,CSAHRGPSYNEQFF
TRBJ1-4,TRBV25-1,CASSELVRGQGAVWKLFF
TRBJ2-7,TRBV7-2,CASSQGTSGGAVREQYF
TRBJ1-2,TRBV10-2,CASSEKVDRDGGSGGYTF
TRBJ2-7,TRBV7-8,CASSLQGQGLYEQYF
TRBJ1-6,TRBV7-2,CASSLAKGGVLNSPLHF
TRBJ1-1,TRBV2,CASSYSTVGTEAFF
TRBJ2-7,TRBV7-2,CASSFSPVPYEQYF
TRBJ1-1,TRBV7-9,CASSSYVAEAFF
TRBJ1-5,TRBV10-3,CAISESDQKGPQHF
TRBJ1-3,TRBV7-2,CASSLGRNSGNTIYF
TRBJ2-3,TRBV10-2,CASGNSLGTDTQYF
TRBJ2-1,TRBV10-3,CAISATSGIGNEQFF
TRBJ1-3,TRBV29-1,CSVEHRGKGSGNTIYF
TRBJ1-1,TRBV10-2,CAGSQGRMNTEAFF
TRBJ1-1,TRBV6-6,CASSYSRGGWGGTEAFF
TRBJ1-3,TRBV10-3,CAISYSMDSGNTIYF
TRBJ1-1,TRBV12-3/TRBV12-4,CASSLQGLENTEAFF